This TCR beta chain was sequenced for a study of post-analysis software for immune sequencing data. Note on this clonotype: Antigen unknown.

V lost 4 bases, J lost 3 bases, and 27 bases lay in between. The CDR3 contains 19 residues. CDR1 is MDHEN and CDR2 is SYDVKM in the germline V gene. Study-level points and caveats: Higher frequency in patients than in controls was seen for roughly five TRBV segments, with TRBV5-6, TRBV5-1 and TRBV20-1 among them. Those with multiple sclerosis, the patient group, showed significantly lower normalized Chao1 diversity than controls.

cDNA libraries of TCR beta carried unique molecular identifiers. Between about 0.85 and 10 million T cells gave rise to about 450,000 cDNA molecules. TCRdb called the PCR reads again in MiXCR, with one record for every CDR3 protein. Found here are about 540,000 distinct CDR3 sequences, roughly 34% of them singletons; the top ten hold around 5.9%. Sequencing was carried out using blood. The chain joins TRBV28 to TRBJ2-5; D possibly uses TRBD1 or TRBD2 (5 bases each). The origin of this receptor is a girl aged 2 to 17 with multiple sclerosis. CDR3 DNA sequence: TGTGCCAGCAGTTCAATACCGTTCAGTGGGGGAATAGGGAAAGAGACCCAGTACTTC. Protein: CASSSIPFSGGIGKETQYF.